The 7 T cell receptor beta chains given below trace back to one sample, sequenced in a study of T cell repertoires in cytomegalovirus infection. TCRdb re-called the reads with MiXCR, one entry per CDR3 protein. The table lists hundreds of thousands of distinct CDR3 sequences, 35% of them singletons. The sample consisted of PBMCs. Receptor source: a human donor in good health (CMV status not recorded). Some clones in this sample may be carry-over from other donors' samples.

The V and J genes are TRBV12-3 or TRBV12-4 and TRBJ2-5, with TRBD1 matching 11 bases. The J segment lost 5 bases and the V segment lost 3 bases, leaving 8 bases of the junction unmatched. This CDR3 has 16 amino acids. DNA for the CDR3: TGTGCCAGCAGTTTGTACGGGACAGGGGGGCGGGAGACCCAGTACTTC. Amino acids: CASSLYGTGGRETQYF.

The chain couples TRBV7-4 to TRBJ1-2; D call uncertain. There are 15 residues in the CDR3. The V gene lost 1 base and the J gene lost 1 base, with 10 bases spanning the gap. CDR1 is SGHVT and CDR2 is SQSDAQ in the germline V gene. Here the CDR3 reads CASSLGVGDNYGYTF. For the CDR3, the DNA is TGTGCCAGCAGCTTAGGGGTCGGAGATAACTATGGCTACACCTTC.

This clonotype was recorded a few times. The chain links TRBV12-3 or TRBV12-4 to TRBJ1-1; TRBD1 is a possible D gene (5 bases). The CDR3 is made up of 14 amino acids. V was trimmed by 3 bases and J by 1 base, leaving 9 bases between them. CDR3: CASSFQGPNTEAFF. The CDR3 DNA reads TGTGCCAGCAGTTTCCAGGGCCCGAACACTGAAGCTTTCTTT.

The chain combines TRBV28 with TRBJ2-2; D remains unclear. V lost 2 bases and J 5 bases, leaving 9 bases between the germline ends. The CDR3 extends over 14 amino acids. The V gene's germline CDR1 is MDHEN and CDR2 SYDVKM. The CDR3 DNA is TGTGCCAGCAGTTTAATGGGCCGAACCGGGGAGCTGTTTTTT. This codes for CASSLMGRTGELFF.

The chain carries TRBV5-1 and TRBJ2-7, with 9 positions matching TRBD2. Germline V CDR1 and CDR2: SGHRS, YFSETQ. This CDR3 spans 13 amino acids. The trim removed 8 bases at V and 6 bases at J, leaving 9 bases unmatched. This CDR3 reads CASGPSGATEQYF. The CDR3 DNA follows: TGCGCCAGTGGGCCTAGCGGGGCTACCGAGCAGTACTTC.

This clonotype was detected a few times. The chain joins TRBV15 to TRBJ1-2; D is unresolved. This CDR3 is built from 13 residues. V lost 0 bases to trimming and J lost 5 bases, with 7 bases between them. Germline V gene sequence: CDR1 LNHNV, CDR2 YYDKDF (reference sequence). The CDR3 protein is CATSRDPEYGYTF. The CDR3, as DNA: TGTGCCACCAGCAGAGATCCAGAGTATGGCTACACCTTC.

This clonotype occurred a few times. J is TRBJ2-3 and V is TRBV6-6; 8 positions agree with TRBD1. CDR3 size: 17 residues. The V gene end was trimmed by 2 bases and the J gene end by 0 bases; junction bases not matched to a gene: 7. CDR1 MNHNY and CDR2 SVGAGI come from the germline V gene (reference sequence). The CDR3 loop is CASSYRADRASTDTQYF. The CDR3 nucleotides are TGTGCCAGCAGTTACAGAGCGGACAGGGCCAGCACAGATACGCAGTATTTT.